The source of this T cell receptor (beta chain) is a study of blood T cell repertoires in COVID-19. About the study: Sites in the United States, Italy and Spain provided acute and convalescent COVID-19 samples.

Per germline, CDR1 MDHEN and CDR2 SYDVKM. V gave up 3 bases and J gave up 6 bases, with 11 bases separating them. The CDR3 is 13 amino acids. Recovered status in Cohort 3 required two negative PCRs, clearance, or symptom resolution. Profiling relied on immunoSEQ multiplex PCR, and the TCRdb table lists in-frame clones only, not all of them. In the table there are approximately 220,000 clones, approximately 90% of which are singletons. The material sequenced was PBMCs or T cells enriched from blood (not recorded which). This TCR came from a man aged 25 to 40 who had recovered from COVID-19. The V call is TRBV28, the J call TRBJ1-2, with unresolved D. The CDR3 loop reads CASSFPGRDGYTF. For the CDR3, the DNA is TGTGCCAGCAGTTTTCCGGGGAGAGATGGCTACACCTTC.